These 10 T cell receptor beta chains came from one sample sequenced in a study of cytomegalovirus exposure and HLA in healthy donors. Vbeta (60) and Jbeta (13) primers were used in the PCR. Repertoires were generated with immunoSEQ multiplex PCR, while TCRdb's copy carries only in-frame clones and drops some. The sample lists about 160,000 clones, approximately 80% seen once, with under 2% in the top ten. Material for sequencing was PBMCs. The receptor source for this set is a woman aged 30 to 39 in good health and CMV-seronegative.

This clone was found a few times. The rearrangement uses TRBV4-1 and TRBJ2-3; a weak D match, TRBD1 (7 bases). Looked up from germline, CDR1 is MGHRA and CDR2 is YSYEKL. V was pared by 0 bases and J by 4 bases, with 11 bases between. This CDR3 contains 15 residues. CDR3 sequence (DNA): TGCGCCAGCAGCCAAGACAGGGGGGTTTCAGATACGCAGTATTTT. Its protein is CASSQDRGVSDTQYF.

This clone turned up a few times. The chain recombines TRBV29-1 with TRBJ1-2; TRBD1 matches 8 bases. Germline V CDR1 and CDR2: SQVTM, ANQGSEA. V shed 5 bases, J shed 7 bases, and the junction held 12 bases outside the gene matches. The CDR3 spans 14 residues. In DNA form, the CDR3 reads TGCAGCGTTCCTTTTCAGGGGGCCTTAGGTGGCTACACCTTC. The encoded protein is CSVPFQGALGGYTF. Together with reference TRBV29-1 and TRBJ1-2, the CDR3 gives the full variable domain: SAVISQKPSRDICQRGTSLTIQCQVDSQVTMMFWYRQQPGQSLTLIATANQGSEATYESGFVIDKFPISRPNLTFSTLTVSNMSPEDSSIYLCSVPFQGALGGYTFGSGTRLTVV.

A note on this clone: Sequence at one end of the junction differs from germline and may be a read error. The chain links TRBV7-9 to TRBJ1-1; 7 bases line up with TRBD1. Germline loops: CDR1 SEHNR, CDR2 FQNEAQ (reference sequence). The CDR3 has 12 residues. The CDR3 nucleotides read TGTTCCAGCAGCCCAACAGGGGTAGAAGCTTTCTTT. It translates to CSSSPTGVEAFF.

This clone was observed a handful of times. The chain couples TRBV5-6 to TRBJ1-2, with 7 bases matching TRBD1. This CDR3 contains 15 residues. Germline loops: CDR1 SGHDT, CDR2 YYEEEE. V lost 5 bases and J lost 2; bases outside the gene matches: 9. CDR3 sequence: CASSLGRRGNYGYTF. The CDR3 bases are TGTGCCAGCAGTCTAGGGCGCAGGGGGAACTATGGCTACACCTTC.

The CDR3 loop reads CSTMGRLGGEQFF. The CDR3 nucleotides are TGCAGCACTATGGGCAGGCTGGGAGGTGAGCAGTTCTTC. The chain links TRBV29-1 to TRBJ2-1; TRBD2 might be the D (6 bases). The CDR3 loop spans 13 amino acids. The V gene lost 8 bases and the J gene lost 9 bases, with 20 bases spanning the gap. The V gene's germline CDR1 is SQVTM and CDR2 ANQGSEA.

CDR3 sequence (DNA): TGTGCCAGCAGCGTAGGGACAGGGGGGTTCCTTAATGAAAAACTGTTTTTT. This codes for CASSVGTGGFLNEKLFF. The chain links TRBV9 to TRBJ1-4; 10 positions match TRBD1. CDR3 size: 17 residues. V lost 0 bases and J lost 4; bases outside the gene matches: 6. Germline assignment: CDR1 SGDLS and CDR2 YYNGEE.

The chain carries TRBV25-1 and TRBJ2-7, with D possibly TRBD2 on 5 matching bases. Trimming pared 5 bases from V and 9 bases from J, leaving 17 bases between. This CDR3 has 13 residues. Germline-derived CDR1 and CDR2 are MGHDK and SYGVNS. CDR3 DNA sequence: TGTGCCAGCAGTATCTACCCTGTCGGGGTGCAGTACTTC. Amino acid sequence: CASSIYPVGVQYF.

The CDR3 DNA reads as TGTGCCAGCTCGAAGGGGCTTCTCGGCTTAACCAACACCGGGGAGCTGTTTTTT. Protein: CASSKGLLGLTNTGELFF. This sequence joins TRBV28 and TRBJ2-2; TRBD1 might be the D (5 bases). This CDR3 contains 18 residues. From germline, CDR1 is MDHEN and CDR2 SYDVKM. Trimming pared 8 bases from V and 2 bases from J, leaving 24 bases between.

The rearrangement joins TRBV14 to TRBJ2-7; possible D gene TRBD1, 6 bases. The CDR3 length is 14 residues. Germline V gene data show CDR1 as SGHDN and CDR2 as FVKESK. V lost 6 bases, J lost 0 bases, and 12 bases lay in between. CDR3 residues: CASRTGITSYEQYF. The CDR3 region has the DNA TGTGCCAGCAGGACAGGAATAACCTCCTACGAGCAGTACTTC.

The rearrangement links TRBV4-1 to TRBJ2-7, with D possibly matching TRBD2 (5 bases). The germline V and J ends were trimmed by 0 bases and 3 bases, with 18 bases remaining between them. Per the germline V gene, CDR1 is MGHRA and CDR2 is YSYEKL. The CDR3 extends over 17 amino acids. The CDR3 sequence: CASSQDRMREPSYEQYF. The DNA of the CDR3 is TGCGCCAGCAGCCAAGATCGGATGAGGGAGCCCAGCTACGAGCAGTACTTC.